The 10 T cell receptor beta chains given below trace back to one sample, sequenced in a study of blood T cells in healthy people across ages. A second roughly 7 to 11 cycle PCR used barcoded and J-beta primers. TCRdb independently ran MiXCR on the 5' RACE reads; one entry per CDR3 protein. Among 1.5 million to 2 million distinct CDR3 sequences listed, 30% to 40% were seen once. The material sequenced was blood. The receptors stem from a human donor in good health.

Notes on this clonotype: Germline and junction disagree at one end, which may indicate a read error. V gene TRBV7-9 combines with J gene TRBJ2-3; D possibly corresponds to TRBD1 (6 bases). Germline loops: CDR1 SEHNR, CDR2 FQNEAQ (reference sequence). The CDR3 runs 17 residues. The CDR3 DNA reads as TGTACCAGCAGCTTAGCGCCAGGGGCCATTAGCACAGATACGCAGTATTTT. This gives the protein CTSSLAPGAISTDTQYF.

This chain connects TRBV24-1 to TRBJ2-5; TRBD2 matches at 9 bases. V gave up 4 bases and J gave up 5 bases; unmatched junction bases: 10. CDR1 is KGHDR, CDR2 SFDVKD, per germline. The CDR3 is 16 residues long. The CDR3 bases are TGTGCCACCAGTGACGCTAGCGGGGCAAGGGGGGAGACCCAGTACTTC. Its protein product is CATSDASGARGETQYF.

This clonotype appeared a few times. This CDR3 is CATSRDGPNPLNQQFF. In DNA form, the CDR3 reads TGTGCCACCAGCAGAGATGGACCAAACCCCCTTAATCAGCAGTTCTTC. The chain has TRBV15 and TRBJ2-1; no clear D. The ends were cut back, 0 bases at V and 11 bases at J, with 20 bases in the middle. There are 16 residues in the CDR3. From germline, CDR1 is LNHNV and CDR2 YYDKDF (reference sequence).

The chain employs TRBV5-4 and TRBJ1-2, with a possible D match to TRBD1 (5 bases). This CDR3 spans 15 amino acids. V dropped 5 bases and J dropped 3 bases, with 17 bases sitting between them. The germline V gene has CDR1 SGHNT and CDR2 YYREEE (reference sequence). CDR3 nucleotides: TGTGCCAGCAGACCCACGTGGACGGGACACTATGGCTACACCTTC. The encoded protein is CASRPTWTGHYGYTF.

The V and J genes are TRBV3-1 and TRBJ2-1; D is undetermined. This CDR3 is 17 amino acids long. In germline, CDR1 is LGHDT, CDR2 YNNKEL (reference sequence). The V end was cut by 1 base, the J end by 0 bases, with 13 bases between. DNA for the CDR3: TGTGCCAGCAGCCAAGTACCCACCTCGGACTCCTACAATGAGCAGTTCTTC. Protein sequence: CASSQVPTSDSYNEQFF.

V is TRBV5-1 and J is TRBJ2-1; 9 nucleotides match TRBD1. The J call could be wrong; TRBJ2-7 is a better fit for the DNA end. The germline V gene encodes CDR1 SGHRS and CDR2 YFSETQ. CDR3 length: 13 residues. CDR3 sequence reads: CASTGTGSNEQYF. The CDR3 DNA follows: TGCGCCAGCACCGGGACAGGGAGCAATGAGCAGTACTTC.

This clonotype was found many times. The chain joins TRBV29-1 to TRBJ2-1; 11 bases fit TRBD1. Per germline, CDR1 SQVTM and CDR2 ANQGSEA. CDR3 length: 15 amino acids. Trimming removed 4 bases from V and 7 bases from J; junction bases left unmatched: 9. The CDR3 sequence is CSVVDPGTGGNEQFF. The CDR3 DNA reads TGCAGCGTTGTAGATCCCGGGACAGGGGGTAATGAGCAGTTCTTC.

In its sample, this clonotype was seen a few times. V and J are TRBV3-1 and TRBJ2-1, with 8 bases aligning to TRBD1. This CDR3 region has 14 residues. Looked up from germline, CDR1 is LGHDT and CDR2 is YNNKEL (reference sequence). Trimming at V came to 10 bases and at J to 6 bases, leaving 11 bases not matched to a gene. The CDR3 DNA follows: TGTGCCACCAACTCTGGGACAGGAGCCAATGAGCAGTTCTTC. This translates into CATNSGTGANEQFF.

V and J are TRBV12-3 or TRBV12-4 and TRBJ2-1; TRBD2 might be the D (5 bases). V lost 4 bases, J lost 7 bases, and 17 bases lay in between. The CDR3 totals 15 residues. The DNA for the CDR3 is TGTGCCAGCAGTTATCTGCCGGCGGGTCGGAATGAGCAGTTCTTC. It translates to CASSYLPAGRNEQFF.

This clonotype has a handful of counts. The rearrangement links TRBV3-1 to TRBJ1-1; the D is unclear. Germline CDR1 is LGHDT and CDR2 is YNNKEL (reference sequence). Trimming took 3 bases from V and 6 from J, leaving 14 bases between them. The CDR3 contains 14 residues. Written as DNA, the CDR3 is TGTGCCAGCAGCCAGATGACGGCGCATGCTGAAGCTTTCTTT. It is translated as CASSQMTAHAEAFF.